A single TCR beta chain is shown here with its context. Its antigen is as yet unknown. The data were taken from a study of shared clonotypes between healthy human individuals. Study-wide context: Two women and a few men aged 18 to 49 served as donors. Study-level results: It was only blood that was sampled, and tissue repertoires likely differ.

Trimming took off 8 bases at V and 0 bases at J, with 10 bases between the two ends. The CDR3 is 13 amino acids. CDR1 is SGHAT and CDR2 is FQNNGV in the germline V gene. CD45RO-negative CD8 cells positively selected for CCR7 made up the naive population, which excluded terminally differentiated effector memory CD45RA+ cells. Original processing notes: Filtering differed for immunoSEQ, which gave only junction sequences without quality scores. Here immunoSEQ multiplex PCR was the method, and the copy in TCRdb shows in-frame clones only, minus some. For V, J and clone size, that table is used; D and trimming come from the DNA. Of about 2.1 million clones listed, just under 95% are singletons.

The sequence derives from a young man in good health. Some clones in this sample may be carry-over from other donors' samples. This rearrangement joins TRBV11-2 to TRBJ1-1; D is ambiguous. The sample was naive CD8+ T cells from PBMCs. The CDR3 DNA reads TGTGCCAGCCGCAAGGTGGTGAACACTGAAGCTTTCTTT. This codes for CASRKVVNTEAFF.